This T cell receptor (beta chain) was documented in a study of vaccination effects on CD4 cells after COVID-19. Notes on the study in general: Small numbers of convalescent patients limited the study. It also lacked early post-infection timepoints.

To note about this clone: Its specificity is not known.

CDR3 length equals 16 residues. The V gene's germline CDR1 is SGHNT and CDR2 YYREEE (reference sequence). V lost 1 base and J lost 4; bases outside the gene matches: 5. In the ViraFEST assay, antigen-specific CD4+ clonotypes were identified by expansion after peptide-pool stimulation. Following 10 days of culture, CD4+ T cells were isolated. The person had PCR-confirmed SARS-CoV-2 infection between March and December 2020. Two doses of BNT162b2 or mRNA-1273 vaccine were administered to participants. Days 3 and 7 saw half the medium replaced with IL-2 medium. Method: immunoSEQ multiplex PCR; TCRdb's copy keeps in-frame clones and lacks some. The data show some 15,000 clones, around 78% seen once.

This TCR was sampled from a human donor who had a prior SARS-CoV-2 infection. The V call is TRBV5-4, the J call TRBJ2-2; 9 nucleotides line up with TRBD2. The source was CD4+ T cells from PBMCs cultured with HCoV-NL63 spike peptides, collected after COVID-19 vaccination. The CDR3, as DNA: TGTGCCAGCAGCTTGTCTGTAGCGGGAGCCACCGGGGAGCTGTTTTTT. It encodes CASSLSVAGATGELFF.